The clone carrying this TCR beta chain occurred once. Its matching antigen is unknown. This record comes from a study of T cell repertoires in cytomegalovirus infection. MiXCR, applied by TCRdb to the reads, yields one record per CDR3 protein. The data hold hundreds of thousands of distinct CDR3 sequences, with 25% to 35% observed a single time. Looked up from germline, CDR1 is MDHEN and CDR2 is SYDVKM. With 6 bases removed from V and 2 bases from J, the gap between germline ends came to 13 bases. The CDR3 has 15 amino acids. This chain joins TRBV28 and TRBJ1-4; D call uncertain. This sample comprised cultured PBMCs, obtained from culture after CMV antigen stimulation. This clonotype was sampled from a human donor in good health (CMV status not recorded). Some clones in this sample may be carry-over from other donors' samples. CDR3 nucleotides: TGTGCCAGCAGCCCTGTAACAGCGACTAATGAAAAACTGTTTTTT. Translating it yields CASSPVTATNEKLFF.